The sample holds a few counts of the clone carrying this T cell receptor (beta chain). This sample is part of a study of CD8+ T cells in alopecia areata. About the research overall: Tofacitinib was taken orally by treated patients, and the dose was 5 to 10 mg twice daily.

In germline, CDR1 is SGHDN, CDR2 FVKESK. The CDR3 contains 14 residues. V shed 4 bases, J shed 5 bases, and the junction held 6 bases outside the gene matches. Sequencing relied on a cDNA template that was reverse transcribed from extracted RNA. The table came from immunoSEQ multiplex PCR; TCRdb's copy has only in-frame clones and leaves some out. Here the sample spans 100,000 to 150,000 clones, roughly 58% being singletons. The rearrangement uses TRBV14 and TRBJ2-3; 7 bases are a match to TRBD1. This receptor was taken from a human donor with alopecia areata. Source: CD4+ T cells sorted from blood, taken at week 0. CDR3 nucleotide sequence: TGTGCCAGCAGCCGTGGACAGGTCGGAGATACGCAGTATTTT. As protein: CASSRGQVGDTQYF.